This T cell receptor (beta chain) was obtained from a study of T cells in Graves' hyperthyroidism and ophthalmopathy. Amplified TCR beta CDR3 regions came from RNA transcripts. The HTBI set primed first-round TCR CDR3 RT-PCR. TCRdb reprocessed the multiplex PCR reads with MiXCR, giving one entry per CDR3 protein. This repertoire shows roughly 240,000 distinct CDR3 sequences, approximately 25% found once; its top ten account for approximately 32%. This clonotype was seen at least ten times. V was pared by 8 bases and J by 5 bases, with 9 bases between. The V gene's germline CDR1 is MDHEN and CDR2 SYDVKM. The CDR3 is 11 residues long.

The rearrangement links TRBV28 to TRBJ1-1; D remains ambiguous. The receptor was isolated from a woman aged 35 to 49 with Graves' ophthalmopathy. The sample consisted of blood. The CDR3 DNA is TGTGCCAGCCATCGGTCTACTGAAGCTTTCTTT. Translating it yields CASHRSTEAFF.